What follows are 22 T cell receptor beta chains derived from one specimen sequenced in a study of shared clonotypes between healthy human individuals. Profiled with immunoSEQ multiplex PCR; TCRdb holds only in-frame clones, not every one. The data show about 340,000 clones, around 79% seen once. The material sequenced was memory CD4+ T cells sorted from blood. Subset described: CD45RA-negative fraction. Source of these receptors: a man aged 30-40 years in good health.

This rearrangement joins TRBV20-1 to TRBJ1-1; the D gene is possibly TRBD1 (5 bases). Germline-derived CDR1 and CDR2 are DFQATT and SNEGSKA (reference sequence). This CDR3 is built from 11 residues. This chain's CDR3 is CRGAGGTEAFF. CDR3 sequence (DNA): TGCAGAGGGGCTGGGGGCACTGAAGCTTTCTTT.

This clone was observed at least ten times. This chain joins TRBV6-5 and TRBJ2-7; 12 positions agree with TRBD2. Germline V gene lookup returns CDR1 MNHEY and CDR2 SVGAGI. The CDR3 runs 16 residues. V trimming: 1 base; J trimming: 5 bases; junction bases outside the gene matches: 6. The chain's CDR3 is CASSYFGLAGNNEQYF. The CDR3 DNA follows: TGTGCCAGCAGTTACTTCGGACTAGCGGGAAACAACGAGCAGTACTTC.

The chain uses TRBV2 and TRBJ2-5; 14 nucleotides agree with TRBD2. The CDR3 is made up of 16 amino acids. J gave up 4 bases and V 2 bases, and 3 bases lay outside the gene matches. Germline CDR1 is SNHLY and CDR2 is FYNNEI. The CDR3 DNA reads as TGTGCCAGCAGTGAACTGGGACTAGCGGGAGTAGAGACCCAGTACTTC. Residues: CASSELGLAGVETQYF.

V usage is TRBV28 and J usage is TRBJ2-1; 10 nucleotides agree with TRBD2. The junction had 3 bases not matched to a gene; V was cut back by 4 bases and J by 9 bases. CDR1 MDHEN and CDR2 SYDVKM come from the germline V gene. The CDR3 has 13 amino acids. In nucleotides, the CDR3 is TGTGCCAGCAGTTCAGCGGGAGGGTTTGAGCAGTTCTTC. Its protein is CASSSAGGFEQFF.

This chain links TRBV10-2 with TRBJ2-3; D is unclear. V lost 2 bases and J lost 6, with 6 bases in between. The CDR3 has 12 residues. From germline, CDR1 is WSHSY and CDR2 SAAADI. CDR3 region: CASSEAVDTQYF. In DNA, the CDR3 is TGCGCCAGCAGTGAGGCGGTGGATACGCAGTATTTT.

The rearrangement uses TRBV19 and TRBJ1-1; a possible D gene is TRBD1 (5 bases). V lost 7 bases and J lost 1, with 10 bases in between. Germline CDR1 is LNHDA and CDR2 is SQIVND (reference sequence). The CDR3 loop spans 13 amino acids. The CDR3 region has the DNA TGTGCCAGTAAGCAGGGACGGAACACTGAAGCTTTCTTT. This translates into CASKQGRNTEAFF. The variable domain in full, with the rest retrieved from reference TRBV19 and TRBJ1-1, is DGGITQSPKYLFRKEGQNVTLSCEQNLNHDAMYWYRQDPGQGLRLIYYSQIVNDFQKGDIAEGYSVSREKKESFPLTVTSAQKNPTAFYLCASKQGRNTEAFFGQGTRLTVV.

The J gene is TRBJ2-7, the V gene TRBV4-3; 11 bases fit TRBD1. The CDR3 sequence is 17 residues long. The ends lost 3 bases at V and 3 bases at J; junction bases unmatched: 10. Germline values: CDR1 LGHNA, CDR2 YSLEER. CDR3 in amino acids: CASSQYAPGTGGYEQYF. Here the CDR3 DNA reads TGCGCCAGCAGCCAGTATGCACCCGGGACAGGGGGCTACGAGCAGTACTTC.

This clone was counted between two and nine times. This chain connects TRBV7-9 to TRBJ1-1, with a weak D call TRBD1 (6 bases). With 3 bases removed from V and 6 bases from J, the gap between germline ends came to 17 bases. CDR1 is SEHNR, CDR2 FQNEAQ, per germline (reference sequence). The CDR3 runs 15 residues. CDR3 nucleotides: TGTGCCAGCAGCTTCTCCCAACAGGGTGTCGCTGAAGCTTTCTTT. Its protein is CASSFSQQGVAEAFF. Full variable domain (outside the CDR3, taken from reference TRBV7-9 and TRBJ1-1): DTGVSQNPRHKITKRGQNVTFRCDPISEHNRLYWYRQTLGQGPEFLTYFQNEAQLEKSRLLSDRFSAERPKGSFSTLEIQRTEQGDSAMYLCASSFSQQGVAEAFFGQGTRLTVV.

The chain is built from TRBV4-3 and TRBJ2-1; tentative D call: TRBD2 (5 bases). V lost 1 base to trimming and J lost 5 bases, with 21 bases between them. The CDR3 runs 18 residues. In germline, CDR1 is LGHNA, CDR2 YSLEER. The CDR3: CASSQAFAGPPFDNEQFF. CDR3 nucleotides: TGCGCCAGCAGCCAAGCTTTTGCGGGCCCTCCGTTCGACAATGAGCAGTTCTTC.

V gene TRBV2 combines with J gene TRBJ2-1; D unresolved. V was pared by 7 bases and J by 2 bases, with 15 bases between. This CDR3 has 15 residues. The V gene's germline CDR1 is SNHLY and CDR2 FYNNEI. The CDR3 here is CASKVALLPYNEQFF. The CDR3 DNA reads TGTGCCAGCAAGGTAGCTCTACTCCCCTACAATGAGCAGTTCTTC.

V gene TRBV18 combines with J gene TRBJ1-2; 8 bases match TRBD1. This CDR3 is 15 amino acids long. V lost 5 bases, J lost 2 bases, and 7 bases stayed unmatched. In germline, CDR1 is KGHSH, CDR2 LQKENI. Here the CDR3 reads CASSADRAMNYGYTF. CDR3 in DNA: TGTGCCAGCTCAGCGGACAGGGCTATGAACTATGGCTACACCTTC.

The chain has TRBV5-1 and TRBJ2-3, with a tentative D call TRBD1 (6 bases). The germline CDR1 and CDR2 sequences are SGHRS and YFSETQ. CDR3 length equals 14 residues. V lost 4 bases and J lost 3, with 12 bases in between. CDR3 sequence (DNA): TGCGCCAGCAGCAGCAGCGGACAGACAGATACGCAGTATTTT. Translation: CASSSSGQTDTQYF.

This sequence joins TRBV28 and TRBJ1-5; D may be TRBD1 (5 bases). Trimming took off 2 bases at V and 4 bases at J, with 15 bases between the two ends. Germline CDR1 MDHEN, CDR2 SYDVKM. The CDR3 consists of 16 residues. CDR3 bases: TGTGCCAGCAGTTTACCTATCAGGGCCTCGAATCAGCCCCAGCATTTT. Amino acids: CASSLPIRASNQPQHF.

This sequence joins TRBV6-1 and TRBJ2-1, with 10 bases fitting TRBD1. The CDR3 has 15 residues. Germline assignment: CDR1 MNHNS and CDR2 SASEGT. The V gene end was trimmed by 7 bases and the J gene end by 2 bases; junction bases not matched to a gene: 5. In nucleotides, the CDR3 is TGTGCCAGCACTACCGGGACAGGGGCCTACAATGAGCAGTTCTTC. Translation gives CASTTGTGAYNEQFF.

V and J are TRBV20-1 and TRBJ1-1; TRBD1 is a possible D gene (5 bases). In germline, CDR1 is DFQATT, CDR2 SNEGSKA (reference sequence). Between the trimmed V and J ends, which lost 5 bases and 7 bases, there was a span of 11 bases. This CDR3 is built from 11 residues. CDR3: CSADSLYEAFF. The CDR3 coding sequence is TGCAGTGCTGACAGCTTATATGAAGCTTTCTTT.

The chain uses TRBV20-1 and TRBJ1-1; D unclear. The CDR3 extends over 10 amino acids. Trimming removed 7 bases from V and 4 bases from J, with 7 bases in between. CDR1 is DFQATT, CDR2 SNEGSKA, per germline (reference sequence). CDR3 loop: CSVYTTEAFF. CDR3 sequence (DNA): TGCAGTGTTTATACCACTGAAGCTTTCTTT.

As for this clone: The sample holds other DNA sequences that translate to the same CDR3. The chain uses TRBV5-1 and TRBJ2-5; a possible D gene is TRBD1 (6 bases). There are 13 residues in the CDR3. Germline CDR1 reads SGHRS; CDR2 reads YFSETQ. The V end was cut by 4 bases, the J end by 5 bases, with 12 bases between. CDR3: CASSSTGLETQYF. The DNA for the CDR3 is TGCGCCAGCAGCAGTACAGGGCTGGAGACCCAGTACTTC.

The chain combines TRBV5-1 with TRBJ2-1, with TRBD2 matching 14 bases. The J segment lost 6 bases and the V segment lost 3 bases, leaving 5 bases of the junction unmatched. CDR1 is SGHRS, CDR2 YFSETQ, per germline. The CDR3 is 16 amino acids. CDR3 residues: CASSWRLAGGPNEQFF. The CDR3, as DNA: TGCGCCAGCAGCTGGCGACTAGCGGGAGGGCCCAATGAGCAGTTCTTC.

This chain uses TRBV27 with TRBJ2-1, with 10 positions matching TRBD2. This CDR3 region has 15 residues. J gave up 5 bases and V 2 bases, and 3 bases lay outside the gene matches. Germline-derived CDR1 and CDR2 are MNHEY and SMNVEV (reference sequence). This chain's CDR3 is CASSLRLAGDNEQFF. CDR3 bases: TGTGCCAGCAGTTTAAGGCTAGCGGGAGACAATGAGCAGTTCTTC.

This clone was counted a single time. The chain carries TRBV7-9 and TRBJ1-1; no firm D call. The CDR3 spans 12 residues. Germline CDR1 is SEHNR and CDR2 is FQNEAQ (reference sequence). The germline V and J ends were trimmed by 5 bases and 3 bases, with 7 bases remaining between them. CDR3 sequence: CASSTEYTEAFF. Here the CDR3 DNA reads TGTGCCAGCAGCACAGAATACACTGAAGCTTTCTTT.

The chain is built from TRBV4-2 and TRBJ2-1, with D possibly matching TRBD2 (6 bases). The CDR3 has 17 residues. V lost 1 base, J lost 0 bases, and 13 bases lay in between. Germline assignment: CDR1 LGHNA and CDR2 YNFKEQ. Here the CDR3 DNA reads TGTGCCAGCAGCCAAGTTGAGGACGGGAGCTCCTACAATGAGCAGTTCTTC. Amino acid sequence: CASSQVEDGSSYNEQFF.

This chain connects TRBV5-4 to TRBJ2-7, with D uncertain. Trimming cost V 5 bases and J 7 bases, with 16 bases left between them. The CDR3 runs 13 residues. CDR1 SGHNT and CDR2 YYREEE come from the germline V gene (reference sequence). The CDR3 nucleotides read TGTGCCAGCAGTCCAGACCGCCTTGGTGAGCAGTACTTC. Amino acids: CASSPDRLGEQYF.